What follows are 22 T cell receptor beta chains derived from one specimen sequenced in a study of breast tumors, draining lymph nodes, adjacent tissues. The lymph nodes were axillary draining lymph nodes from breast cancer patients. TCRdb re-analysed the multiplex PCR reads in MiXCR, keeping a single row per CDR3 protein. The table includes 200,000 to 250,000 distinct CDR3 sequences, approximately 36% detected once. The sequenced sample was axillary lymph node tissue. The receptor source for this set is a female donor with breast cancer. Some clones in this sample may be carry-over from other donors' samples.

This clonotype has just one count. The CDR3 DNA follows: TGTGCCATCAGTGATCAGACCCCCGGGACTAGCTCTAGCACAGATACGCAGTATTTT. Protein: CAISDQTPGTSSSTDTQYF. The V and J genes are TRBV10-3 and TRBJ2-3; 9 bases align to TRBD2. V was clipped by 3 bases and J by 0 bases; unmatched bases: 13. In germline, CDR1 is ENHRY, CDR2 SYGVKD. The CDR3 covers 19 residues.

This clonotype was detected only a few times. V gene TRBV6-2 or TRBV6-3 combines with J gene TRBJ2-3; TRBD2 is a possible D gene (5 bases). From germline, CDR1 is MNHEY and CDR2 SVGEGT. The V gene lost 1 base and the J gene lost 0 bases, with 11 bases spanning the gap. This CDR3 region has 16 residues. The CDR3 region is CASSYLTTTSTDTQYF. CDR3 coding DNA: TGTGCCAGCAGTTACTTAACGACTACTAGCACAGATACGCAGTATTTT.

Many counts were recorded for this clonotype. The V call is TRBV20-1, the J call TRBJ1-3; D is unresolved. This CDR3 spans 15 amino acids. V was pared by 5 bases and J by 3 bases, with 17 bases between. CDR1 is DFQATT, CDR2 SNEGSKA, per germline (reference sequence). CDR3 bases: TGCAGTGCTGCAGTCCCGGAGACGGGTGGAAACACCATATATTTT. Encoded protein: CSAAVPETGGNTIYF.

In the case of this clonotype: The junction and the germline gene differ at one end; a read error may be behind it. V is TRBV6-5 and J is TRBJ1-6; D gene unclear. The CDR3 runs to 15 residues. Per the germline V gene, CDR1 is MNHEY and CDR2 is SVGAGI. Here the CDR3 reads CASSHSRPAESPLHF. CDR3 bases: TGTGCCAGCAGTCACTCGAGGCCAGCCGAATCACCCCTCCACTTT.

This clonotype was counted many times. CDR3 nucleotides: TGCAGTGCTAGAGATCTGGCTGCAGATACGCAGTATTTT. Its translation: CSARDLAADTQYF. The chain employs TRBV20-1 and TRBJ2-3; unclear D gene. The CDR3 runs 13 residues. The V gene lost 0 bases and the J gene lost 4 bases, with 8 bases spanning the gap. Germline V lookup: CDR1 DFQATT, CDR2 SNEGSKA (reference sequence).

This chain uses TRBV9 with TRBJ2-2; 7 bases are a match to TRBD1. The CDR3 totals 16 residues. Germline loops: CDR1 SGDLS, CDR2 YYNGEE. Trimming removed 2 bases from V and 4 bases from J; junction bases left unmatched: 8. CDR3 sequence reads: CASSVYRDSRTGELFF. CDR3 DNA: TGTGCCAGCAGCGTGTACCGGGACAGCCGCACCGGGGAGCTGTTTTTT.

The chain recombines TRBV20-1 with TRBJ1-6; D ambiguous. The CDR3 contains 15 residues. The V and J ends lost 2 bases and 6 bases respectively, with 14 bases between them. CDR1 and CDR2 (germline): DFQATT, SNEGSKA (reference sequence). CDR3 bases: TGCAGTGCTAGATCGGGAGGGATTGGTAATTCACCCCTCCACTTT. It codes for CSARSGGIGNSPLHF.

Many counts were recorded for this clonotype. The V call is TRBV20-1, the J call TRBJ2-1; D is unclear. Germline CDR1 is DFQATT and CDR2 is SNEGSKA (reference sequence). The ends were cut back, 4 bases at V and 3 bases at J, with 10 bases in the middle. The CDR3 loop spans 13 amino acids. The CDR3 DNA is TGCAGTGCTATAGGGATCAACTACAATGAGCAGTTCTTC. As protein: CSAIGINYNEQFF.

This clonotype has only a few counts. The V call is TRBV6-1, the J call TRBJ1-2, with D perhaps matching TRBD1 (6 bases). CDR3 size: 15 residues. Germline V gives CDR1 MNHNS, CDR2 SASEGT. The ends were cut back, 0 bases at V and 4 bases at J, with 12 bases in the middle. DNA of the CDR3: TGTGCCAGCAGTGAAGCGCGCAGGGGTTCCTATGGCTACACCTTC. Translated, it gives CASSEARRGSYGYTF.

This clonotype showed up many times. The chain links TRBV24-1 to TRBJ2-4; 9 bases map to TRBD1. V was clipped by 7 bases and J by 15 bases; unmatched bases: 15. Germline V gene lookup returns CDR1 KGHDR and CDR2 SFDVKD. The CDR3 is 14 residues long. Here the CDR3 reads CATRRDRVNGLRYF. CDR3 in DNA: TGTGCCACCAGGCGGGACAGGGTGAATGGTCTACGGTACTTC.

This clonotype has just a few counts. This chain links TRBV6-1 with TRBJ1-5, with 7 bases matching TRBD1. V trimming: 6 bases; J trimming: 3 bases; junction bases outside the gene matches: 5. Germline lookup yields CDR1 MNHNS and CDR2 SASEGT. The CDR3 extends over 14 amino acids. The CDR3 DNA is TGTGCCAGCAGGGAGGGGGCCAACAATCAGCCCCAGCATTTT. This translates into CASREGANNQPQHF.

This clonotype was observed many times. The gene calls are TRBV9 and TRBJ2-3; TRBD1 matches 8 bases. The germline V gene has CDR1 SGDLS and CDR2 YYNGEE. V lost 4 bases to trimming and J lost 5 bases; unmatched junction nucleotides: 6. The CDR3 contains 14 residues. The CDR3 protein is CASSSRQGLDTQYF. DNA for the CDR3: TGTGCCAGCAGCTCCAGACAGGGGTTAGATACGCAGTATTTT. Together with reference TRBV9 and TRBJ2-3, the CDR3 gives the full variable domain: DSGVTQTPKHLITATGQRVTLRCSPRSGDLSVYWYQQSLDQGLQFLIQYYNGEERAKGNILERFSAQQFPDLHSELNLSSLELGDSALYFCASSSRQGLDTQYFGPGTRLTVL.

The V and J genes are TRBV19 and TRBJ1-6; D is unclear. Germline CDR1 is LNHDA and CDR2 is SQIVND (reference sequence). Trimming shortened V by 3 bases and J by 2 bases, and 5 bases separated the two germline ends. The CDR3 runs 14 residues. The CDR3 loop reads CASSIGPYNSPLHF. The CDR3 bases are TGTGCCAGTAGTATTGGCCCCTATAATTCACCCCTCCACTTT.

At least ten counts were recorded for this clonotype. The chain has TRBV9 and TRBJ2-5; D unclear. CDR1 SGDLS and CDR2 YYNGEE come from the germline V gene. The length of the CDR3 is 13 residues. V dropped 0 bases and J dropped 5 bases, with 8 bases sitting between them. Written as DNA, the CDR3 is TGTGCCAGCAGCGTAGACCTCGGGGAGACCCAGTACTTC. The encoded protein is CASSVDLGETQYF.

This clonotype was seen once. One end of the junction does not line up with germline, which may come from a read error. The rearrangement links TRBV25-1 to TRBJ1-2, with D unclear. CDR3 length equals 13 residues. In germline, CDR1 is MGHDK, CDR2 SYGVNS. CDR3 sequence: CACSVSRATGYTF. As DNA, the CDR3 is TGTGCCTGCAGTGTATCCCGGGCGACGGGCTACACCTTC.

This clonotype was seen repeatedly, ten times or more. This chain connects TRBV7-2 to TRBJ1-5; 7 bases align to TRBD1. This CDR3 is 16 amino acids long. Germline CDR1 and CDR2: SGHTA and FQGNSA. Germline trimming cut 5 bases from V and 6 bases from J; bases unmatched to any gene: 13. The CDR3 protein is CASSLGQADHIQPQHF. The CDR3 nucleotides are TGTGCCAGCAGCCTAGGACAGGCCGACCATATTCAGCCCCAGCATTTT.

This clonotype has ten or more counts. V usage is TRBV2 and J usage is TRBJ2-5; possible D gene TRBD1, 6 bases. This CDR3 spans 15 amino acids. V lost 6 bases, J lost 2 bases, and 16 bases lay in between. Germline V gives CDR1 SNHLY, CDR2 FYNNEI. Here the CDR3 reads CASRRMTGSQETQYF. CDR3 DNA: TGTGCCAGCAGGAGAATGACAGGTTCGCAAGAGACCCAGTACTTC.

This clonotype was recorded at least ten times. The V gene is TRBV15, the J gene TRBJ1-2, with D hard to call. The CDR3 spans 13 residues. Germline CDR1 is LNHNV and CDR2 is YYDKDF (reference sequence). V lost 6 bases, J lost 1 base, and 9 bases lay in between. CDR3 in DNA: TGTGCCACCAGTAAAAGAAATAACTATGGCTACACCTTC. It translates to CATSKRNNYGYTF.

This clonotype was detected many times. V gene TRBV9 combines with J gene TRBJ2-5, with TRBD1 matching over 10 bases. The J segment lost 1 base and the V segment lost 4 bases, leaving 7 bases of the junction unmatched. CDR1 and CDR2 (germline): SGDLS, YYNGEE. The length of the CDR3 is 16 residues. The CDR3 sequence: CASSPRTGGGQETQYF. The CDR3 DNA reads TGTGCCAGCAGCCCGCGGACAGGGGGAGGCCAAGAGACCCAGTACTTC. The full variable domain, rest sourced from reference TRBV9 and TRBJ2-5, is DSGVTQTPKHLITATGQRVTLRCSPRSGDLSVYWYQQSLDQGLQFLIQYYNGEERAKGNILERFSAQQFPDLHSELNLSSLELGDSALYFCASSPRTGGGQETQYFGPGTRLLVL.

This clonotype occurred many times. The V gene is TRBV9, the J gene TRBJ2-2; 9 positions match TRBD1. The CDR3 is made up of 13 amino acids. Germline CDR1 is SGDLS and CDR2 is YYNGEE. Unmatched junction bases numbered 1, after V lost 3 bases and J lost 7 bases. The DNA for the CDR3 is TGTGCCAGCAGCGGACAGGGGGACGGGGAGCTGTTTTTT. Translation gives CASSGQGDGELFF.

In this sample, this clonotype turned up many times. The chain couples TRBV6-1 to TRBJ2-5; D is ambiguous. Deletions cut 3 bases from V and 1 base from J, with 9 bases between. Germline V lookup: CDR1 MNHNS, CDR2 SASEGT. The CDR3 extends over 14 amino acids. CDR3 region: CASSEGSPQETQYF. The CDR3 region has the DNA TGTGCCAGCAGTGAGGGATCCCCCCAAGAGACCCAGTACTTC.

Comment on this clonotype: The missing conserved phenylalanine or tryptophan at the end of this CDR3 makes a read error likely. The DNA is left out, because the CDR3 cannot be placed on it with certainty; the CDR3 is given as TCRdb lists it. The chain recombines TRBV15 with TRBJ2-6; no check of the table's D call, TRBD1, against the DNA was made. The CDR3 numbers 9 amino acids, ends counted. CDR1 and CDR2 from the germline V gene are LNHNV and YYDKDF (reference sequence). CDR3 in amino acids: CATSRVQGI.